The next 27 T cell receptor beta chains were all read from a single sample in a study of blood T cell repertoires in COVID-19. Sequenced by immunoSEQ multiplex PCR; TCRdb stores in-frame clones only, minus some. The sample yields some 120,000 clones, around 83% seen once. The sequencing input was peripheral blood. All receptors derive from a woman aged 45-65 years with acute or convalescent COVID-19.

This chain uses TRBV19 with TRBJ2-3; 9 bases map to TRBD2. CDR3 length equals 16 residues. Trimming at V came to 4 bases and at J to 5 bases, leaving 10 bases not matched to a gene. In germline, CDR1 is LNHDA, CDR2 SQIVND (reference sequence). The CDR3 region is CASSTRGGAGGDTQYF. CDR3 DNA sequence: TGTGCCAGTAGTACTCGCGGGGGGGCCGGTGGAGATACGCAGTATTTT.

V gene TRBV6-2 or TRBV6-3 combines with J gene TRBJ2-7; 7 bases are shared with TRBD1. The ends lost 0 bases at V and 3 bases at J; junction bases unmatched: 8. The germline V gene has CDR1 MNHEY and CDR2 SVGEGT. The CDR3 consists of 16 residues. The CDR3 loop reads CASSYSYSAGGYEQYF. CDR3 sequence (DNA): TGTGCCAGCAGTTACTCTTACTCGGCAGGGGGCTACGAGCAGTACTTC.

The chain has TRBV30 and TRBJ1-1; TRBD1 aligns across 9 bases. CDR1 GTSNPN and CDR2 SVGIG come from the germline V gene (reference sequence). The J segment lost 5 bases and the V segment lost 1 base, leaving 2 bases of the junction unmatched. The CDR3 has 13 residues. The CDR3 sequence is CAWSGQGGTEAFF. As DNA, the CDR3 is TGTGCCTGGAGTGGACAGGGGGGGACTGAAGCTTTCTTT.

The rearrangement uses TRBV2 and TRBJ2-7; 8 bases map to TRBD1. With V trimmed by 5 bases and J by 3 bases, 3 bases remained unmatched. Germline CDR1 is SNHLY and CDR2 is FYNNEI. CDR3 length: 13 amino acids. The CDR3 spells CASSRTGIYEQYF. In DNA, the CDR3 is TGTGCCAGCAGTCGGACAGGGATCTACGAGCAGTACTTC.

This rearrangement joins TRBV19 to TRBJ2-2; D not resolved. Trimming took 0 bases from V and 3 from J, leaving 11 bases between them. The CDR3 runs 16 residues. Germline V gene sequence: CDR1 LNHDA, CDR2 SQIVND (reference sequence). CDR3 in amino acids: CASSIEQMVYTGELFF. In nucleotides, the CDR3 is TGTGCCAGTAGTATAGAACAGATGGTCTACACCGGGGAGCTGTTTTTT.

The chain recombines TRBV5-6 with TRBJ1-2; D is possibly TRBD1 (6 bases). The ends were cut back, 4 bases at V and 3 bases at J, with 16 bases in the middle. CDR3 size: 15 residues. From germline, CDR1 is SGHDT and CDR2 YYEEEE. CDR3 sequence reads: CASSPPGGSDYGYTF. The CDR3 DNA reads as TGTGCCAGCAGCCCACCGGGGGGCTCAGACTATGGCTACACCTTC. Combining the CDR3 with reference TRBV5-6 and TRBJ1-2 gives the whole variable domain DAGVTQSPTHLIKTRGQQVTLRCSPKSGHDTVSWYQQALGQGPQFIFQYYEEEERQRGNFPDRFSGHQFPNYSSELNVNALLLGDSALYLCASSPPGGSDYGYTFGSGTRLTVV.

The CDR3 region has the DNA TGTGCCACCTCCCCGACAGGGTTGAATGAGCAGTTCTTC. It yields the protein CATSPTGLNEQFF. The J gene is TRBJ2-1, the V gene TRBV18, with 7 nucleotides matching TRBD1. The ends lost 10 bases at V and 7 bases at J; junction bases unmatched: 10. Germline V CDR1 and CDR2: KGHSH, LQKENI. This CDR3 spans 13 amino acids. Complete variable domain (other parts from reference TRBV18 and TRBJ2-1): NAGVMQNPRHLVRRRGQEARLRCSPMKGHSHVYWYRQLPEEGLKFMVYLQKENIIDESGMPKERFSAEFPKEGPSILRIQQVVRGDSAAYFCATSPTGLNEQFFGPGTRLTVL.

The chain has TRBV29-1 and TRBJ1-1; D may be TRBD1 (5 bases). The V gene lost 5 bases and the J gene lost 5 bases, with 15 bases spanning the gap. The CDR3 runs 13 residues. From germline, CDR1 is SQVTM and CDR2 ANQGSEA. CDR3 nucleotide sequence: TGCAGCGTTAAGTCGAATGGGGCAACTGAAGCTTTCTTT. It encodes CSVKSNGATEAFF.

The chain links TRBV7-3 to TRBJ2-2; TRBD2 agrees at 9 bases. The germline gives CDR1 SGHTA, CDR2 FQGTGA. The CDR3 totals 15 residues. The J segment lost 1 base and the V segment lost 5 bases, leaving 2 bases of the junction unmatched. This CDR3 is CASSLSGGNTGELFF. The CDR3 DNA reads as TGTGCCAGCAGCCTTAGCGGGGGGAACACCGGGGAGCTGTTTTTT.

The gene calls are TRBV2 and TRBJ1-2, with TRBD1 matching 8 bases. The CDR3 contains 17 residues. With 7 bases clipped from V and 2 bases from J, the junction kept 15 bases outside the gene matches. Germline assignment: CDR1 SNHLY and CDR2 FYNNEI. The CDR3 sequence: CASTVDRGSRTNYGYTF. In DNA form, the CDR3 reads TGTGCCAGCACCGTAGACAGGGGATCCCGAACAAACTATGGCTACACCTTC.

The chain combines TRBV30 with TRBJ2-1; 9 bases match TRBD2. Germline assignment: CDR1 GTSNPN and CDR2 SVGIG (reference sequence). Trimming cost V 5 bases and J 5 bases; bases outside gene matches: 10. The CDR3 is 15 amino acids. The CDR3 region is CAWGPGLARNNEQFF. In nucleotides, the CDR3 is TGTGCCTGGGGCCCTGGACTAGCGAGAAACAATGAGCAGTTCTTC.

V usage is TRBV18 and J usage is TRBJ1-1; a weak D match, TRBD1 (6 bases). Trimming cost V 3 bases and J 1 base, with 9 bases left between them. The CDR3 length is 14 residues. Germline CDR1 reads KGHSH; CDR2 reads LQKENI. The chain's CDR3 is CASSPRGPNTEAFF. CDR3 DNA: TGTGCCAGCTCACCCAGGGGACCGAACACTGAAGCTTTCTTT.

Turning to this clone: The same CDR3 is also encoded by other DNA sequences in this sample. The gene calls are TRBV6-5 and TRBJ1-2; 9 bases align to TRBD1. Germline CDR1 MNHEY, CDR2 SVGAGI. The CDR3 runs 13 residues. J was trimmed by 8 bases and V by 4 bases; bases with no gene match: 5. The CDR3 spells CASSSTGGGGYTF. DNA for the CDR3: TGTGCCAGCAGTTCGACAGGGGGAGGCGGCTACACCTTC.

The CDR3: CASSFDRVTEAFF. The CDR3 DNA is TGTGCCAGCAGTTTCGACAGGGTCACTGAAGCTTTCTTT. The rearrangement joins TRBV12-3 or TRBV12-4 to TRBJ1-1; 7 bases line up with TRBD1. This CDR3 contains 13 residues. Trimming at V came to 3 bases and at J to 4 bases, leaving 2 bases not matched to a gene.

The chain links TRBV9 to TRBJ1-1; D call uncertain. The V end was cut by 0 bases, the J end by 4 bases, with 13 bases between. Looked up from germline, CDR1 is SGDLS and CDR2 is YYNGEE. This CDR3 spans 15 amino acids. In nucleotides, the CDR3 is TGTGCCAGCAGCGTAGGGCCTACTTCAGGCACTGAAGCTTTCTTT. The encoded protein is CASSVGPTSGTEAFF.

The rearrangement uses TRBV6-5 and TRBJ1-1, with TRBD1 matching 9 bases. The germline V gene encodes CDR1 MNHEY and CDR2 SVGAGI. The CDR3 runs to 13 residues. V trimming: 6 bases; J trimming: 5 bases; junction bases outside the gene matches: 4. In DNA, the CDR3 is TGTGCCAGCAGCACAGGACAGGGGACTGAAGCTTTCTTT. It is translated as CASSTGQGTEAFF.

The rearrangement joins TRBV6-2 or TRBV6-3 to TRBJ2-2, with D possibly being TRBD1 (5 bases). The length of the CDR3 is 17 residues. Trimming removed 0 bases at V and 4 bases at J, with 15 bases between. CDR1 MNHEY and CDR2 SVGEGT come from the germline V gene. The CDR3 nucleotides are TGTGCCAGCAGTTACTCAAAAAGGGGTTTGAGCACCGGGGAGCTGTTTTTT. Encoded protein: CASSYSKRGLSTGELFF.

The gene calls are TRBV27 and TRBJ1-3; D is possibly TRBD1 (5 bases). The CDR3 is 15 residues long. V was shortened by 2 bases and J by 4 bases, with 12 bases between the two germline ends. CDR1 MNHEY and CDR2 SMNVEV come from the germline V gene (reference sequence). The CDR3 loop is CASSLGGGNGNTIYF. The CDR3 bases are TGTGCCAGCAGTTTAGGGGGGGGTAACGGAAACACCATATATTTT.

This clone was seen only a few times. This rearrangement joins TRBV11-3 to TRBJ1-1; D gene uncertain. Germline CDR1 and CDR2: SGHNT and YENEEA. The ends were cut back, 2 bases at V and 0 bases at J, with 4 bases in the middle. This CDR3 spans 13 amino acids. CDR3 protein: CASSLTLNTEAFF. The CDR3 DNA reads TGTGCCAGCAGCTTAACTTTGAACACTGAAGCTTTCTTT.

The rearrangement uses TRBV5-5 and TRBJ2-1, with 12 bases fitting TRBD2. The CDR3 loop spans 19 amino acids. The germline CDR1 and CDR2 sequences are SGHKS and YYEKEE (reference sequence). V shed 3 bases, J shed 1 base, and the junction held 11 bases outside the gene matches. DNA for the CDR3: TGTGCCAGCAGCTCTGACCTGACTAGCGGGGGCCGTTCCTACAATGAGCAGTTCTTC. Translation gives CASSSDLTSGGRSYNEQFF.

The gene calls are TRBV6-5 and TRBJ1-1, with a weak D call TRBD1 (6 bases). This CDR3 is built from 14 residues. Trimming took off 6 bases at V and 0 bases at J, with 11 bases between the two ends. Germline V gives CDR1 MNHEY, CDR2 SVGAGI. The CDR3 DNA reads TGTGCCAGCAGACAGGGAAGCTTGAACACTGAAGCTTTCTTT. As protein: CASRQGSLNTEAFF.

The V and J genes are TRBV5-1 and TRBJ2-7; D not resolved. CDR3 length: 13 amino acids. The germline gives CDR1 SGHRS, CDR2 YFSETQ. V lost 0 bases and J lost 1, with 5 bases in between. The CDR3 reads CASSLGASYEQYF. DNA of the CDR3: TGCGCCAGCAGCTTGGGGGCTTCCTACGAGCAGTACTTC.

V gene TRBV19 combines with J gene TRBJ2-2; 11 bases match TRBD1. Per germline, CDR1 LNHDA and CDR2 SQIVND (reference sequence). Trimming removed 7 bases from V and 6 bases from J; junction bases left unmatched: 7. This CDR3 spans 15 amino acids. The CDR3 sequence: CASTARDRGSGELFF. The CDR3 region has the DNA TGTGCCAGTACCGCCCGGGACAGGGGGTCCGGGGAGCTGTTTTTT.

V and J are TRBV6-1 and TRBJ2-4; 7 bases are shared with TRBD2. Germline assignment: CDR1 MNHNS and CDR2 SASEGT. V was clipped by 2 bases and J by 2 bases; unmatched bases: 9. This CDR3 spans 17 amino acids. In DNA, the CDR3 is TGTGCCAGCAGTGAATTTGGGCGGGGGTTGTCCAAAAACATTCAGTACTTC. Its protein product is CASSEFGRGLSKNIQYF.

This chain links TRBV12-3 or TRBV12-4 with TRBJ1-2; D possibly corresponds to TRBD1 (5 bases). V was pared by 3 bases and J by 8 bases, with 13 bases between. This CDR3 region has 13 residues. The CDR3 is CASSFVRDGGYTF. CDR3 bases: TGTGCCAGCAGTTTTGTCAGGGATGGCGGCTACACCTTC.

This sequence joins TRBV24-1 and TRBJ1-5, with D uncertain. Germline V gene lookup returns CDR1 KGHDR and CDR2 SFDVKD. CDR3 length: 13 amino acids. Trimming removed 9 bases from V and 2 bases from J, with 10 bases in between. The CDR3 sequence: CATQAAGNQPQHF. The CDR3 DNA follows: TGTGCCACCCAAGCAGCGGGCAATCAGCCCCAGCATTTT.

A few counts support this clone. This sequence joins TRBV4-1 and TRBJ2-7, with a weak D call TRBD1 (6 bases). The CDR3 length is 18 residues. Germline CDR1 is MGHRA and CDR2 is YSYEKL. V was trimmed by 0 bases and J by 2 bases, leaving 20 bases between them. CDR3 DNA sequence: TGCGCCAGCAGCCAAGATTTGGGCCATGGGCCAGGGGCCTACGAGCAGTACTTC. Translation: CASSQDLGHGPGAYEQYF.